Presented here are 13 T cell receptor beta chains from one specimen sequenced in a study of vaccination effects on CD4 cells after COVID-19. Ahead of sequencing, the ViraFEST assay grew antigen-specific CD4+ T cells using viral peptide pools. At the end of around 11 days of culture, CD4+ T cells were isolated. For these receptors, no antigen is known. Repertoires were generated with immunoSEQ multiplex PCR, while TCRdb's copy carries only in-frame clones and drops some. The table shows tens of thousands of clones, with around 70% occurring only once. The sequences come from CD4+ T cells from PBMCs cultured with HCoV-229E spike peptides, collected before COVID-19 vaccination. These receptors all come from a human donor who received a COVID-19 vaccine.

Written as DNA, the CDR3 is TGTGCCAGCAGTTCCGGGACAGGGGTTTTGAAGACCCAGTACTTC. Residues: CASSSGTGVLKTQYF. The V and J genes are TRBV3-1 (or the pseudogene TRBV3-2) and TRBJ2-5; 10 positions match TRBD1. Germline CDR1 and CDR2: LGHDT and YNNKEL (reference sequence). The CDR3 sequence is 15 residues long. V gave up 6 bases and J gave up 6 bases; unmatched junction bases: 10.

The chain employs TRBV6-6 and TRBJ1-1, with a possible D match to TRBD1 (6 bases). Germline V gives CDR1 MNHNY, CDR2 SVGAGI (reference sequence). CDR3 length: 14 amino acids. V was clipped by 5 bases and J by 4 bases, with 14 bases between them. The CDR3 protein is CASSRSGEGTEAFF. The DNA of the CDR3 is TGTGCCAGCAGTCGATCAGGGGAAGGCACTGAAGCTTTCTTT.

This clone was found a few times. V and J are TRBV7-8 and TRBJ1-2; D uncertain. The germline gives CDR1 SGHVS, CDR2 FQNEAQ. V lost 5 bases and J 5 bases, leaving 12 bases between the germline ends. The CDR3 has 13 residues. CDR3 loop: CASSPRIAYGYTF. The DNA of the CDR3 is TGTGCCAGCAGCCCCCGAATCGCGTATGGCTACACCTTC.

The rearrangement uses TRBV7-2 and TRBJ1-2, with a tentative D call TRBD1 (5 bases). CDR3 length: 15 residues. V dropped 4 bases and J dropped 0 bases, with 12 bases sitting between them. Germline assignment: CDR1 SGHTA and CDR2 FQGNSA. CDR3 sequence (DNA): TGTGCCAGCAGCTCCCTAGACAGTTCTAACTATGGCTACACCTTC. As protein: CASSSLDSSNYGYTF.

The CDR3 DNA sequence: TGTGCCAGCAGTCGCATCTCCTATAATTCACCCCTCCACTTT. Amino acids: CASSRISYNSPLHF. The rearrangement links TRBV6-2 or TRBV6-3 to TRBJ1-6; D not certain. The ends were cut back, 5 bases at V and 0 bases at J, with 5 bases in the middle. The CDR3 runs to 14 residues. The germline V gene has CDR1 MNHEY and CDR2 SVGEGT.

This clone came up once. The rearrangement links TRBV5-4 to TRBJ2-2, with 10 bases matching TRBD1. V was pared by 0 bases and J by 4 bases, with 3 bases of the junction left unmatched. Germline values: CDR1 SGHNT, CDR2 YYREEE (reference sequence). The CDR3 runs to 16 residues. The CDR3 region is CASSLGQGATTGELFF. The CDR3 DNA follows: TGTGCCAGCAGCTTGGGACAGGGGGCCACCACCGGGGAGCTGTTTTTT.

The rearrangement links TRBV18 to TRBJ2-2; 7 bases align to TRBD1. Germline loops: CDR1 KGHSH, CDR2 LQKENI. V was pared by 6 bases and J by 0 bases, with 7 bases of the junction left unmatched. The CDR3 covers 16 residues. The CDR3 is CASSLNRGANTGELFF. DNA for the CDR3: TGTGCCAGCTCCCTCAACAGGGGCGCGAACACCGGGGAGCTGTTTTTT.

The J gene is TRBJ1-2, the V gene TRBV5-4; 7 positions match TRBD1. J gave up 4 bases and V 4 bases, and 10 bases lay outside the gene matches. CDR1 is SGHNT and CDR2 is YYREEE in the germline V gene (reference sequence). CDR3 length: 15 amino acids. CDR3 nucleotide sequence: TGTGCCAGCAGCGGAACAGGGGCGGGATTCTATGGCTACACCTTC. Translation gives CASSGTGAGFYGYTF.

V is TRBV6-5 and J is TRBJ2-7; no clear D. Germline V CDR1 and CDR2: MNHEY, SVGAGI. V lost 5 bases and J lost 2, with 10 bases in between. This CDR3 contains 13 residues. CDR3 in amino acids: CASSRGLTYEQYV. Written as DNA, the CDR3 is TGTGCCAGCAGTCGCGGCCTTACCTACGAGCAGTACGTC.

The chain employs TRBV6-5 and TRBJ2-2, with a possible D match to TRBD1 (8 bases). Trimming took 7 bases from V and 1 from J, leaving 10 bases between them. Germline V gene data show CDR1 as MNHEY and CDR2 as SVGAGI. The CDR3 is 14 amino acids. The CDR3 DNA sequence: TGTGCCAGCAACAGGGGGGGGAACACCGGGGAGCTGTTTTTT. It encodes CASNRGGNTGELFF.

The V call is TRBV28, the J call TRBJ1-1; D is unclear. Germline assignment: CDR1 MDHEN and CDR2 SYDVKM. V was cut by 3 bases and J by 7 bases, with 9 bases left in between. The CDR3 has 12 residues. The CDR3 sequence is CASSLYRDEAFF. In nucleotides, the CDR3 is TGTGCCAGCAGTTTGTACCGAGATGAAGCTTTCTTT. Combining the CDR3 with reference TRBV28 and TRBJ1-1 gives the whole variable domain DVKVTQSSRYLVKRTGEKVFLECVQDMDHENMFWYRQDPGLGLRLIYFSYDVKMKEKGDIPEGYSVSREKKERFSLILESASTNQTSMYLCASSLYRDEAFFGQGTRLTVV.

The chain recombines TRBV24-1 with TRBJ2-3; D is undetermined. The CDR3 covers 13 residues. Germline V gene data show CDR1 as KGHDR and CDR2 as SFDVKD. Trimming pared 10 bases from V and 4 bases from J, leaving 14 bases between. CDR3 sequence: CATSPSTADTQYF. The DNA for the CDR3 is TGTGCCACAAGTCCATCTACGGCAGATACGCAGTATTTT.

CDR3 DNA: TGTGCCTGGACCCTGGGGGGGAATGGCTACACCTTC. This translates into CAWTLGGNGYTF. This chain uses TRBV30 with TRBJ1-2; possibly TRBD1 for D (5 bases). The CDR3 length is 12 residues. Germline values: CDR1 GTSNPN, CDR2 SVGIG (reference sequence). V lost 4 bases to trimming and J lost 6 bases, with 12 bases between them.